These T cell receptor beta chains were read from a single sample in a study of T cell responses to AZD1222 COVID-19 vaccine. The table came from immunoSEQ multiplex PCR; TCRdb's copy has only in-frame clones and leaves some out. This sample yields 150,000 or so clones, of which 80% to 90% are seen a single time; 3.5% to 5.5% belongs to the top ten. The starting material was peripheral blood, obtained 28 days after the second dose of the MenACWY control vaccine. The source is an adult who received the MenACWY meningococcal vaccine as a control. Both conserved end residues are part of each CDR3. Fields, in order: CDR3 DNA, CDR3 protein, V gene, clone size, D gene, J gene. The D gene is left open where the match is weak. For some rows the clone size is stated as once, few or many, or as a class when expanded; others skip it.

TGTGCCAGCAGCTTGTCCCCAGGGGAGGATGAAAAACTGTTTTTT CASSLSPGEDEKLFF TRBV5-4 once - TRBJ1-4
TGTGCCGGCCAGAAACCGGGACTGACGAGGGAGCAGTTCTTC CAGQKPGLTREQFF TRBV19 - - TRBJ2-1
TGTGCCAGCAGTTACCCCGACGGGGGGACCTACGAGCAGTACTTC CASSYPDGGTYEQYF TRBV6-5 - TRBD2 TRBJ2-7
TGTGCCAGTGATCCAACACAGGGGAAGAGTCAGCCCCAGCATTTT CASDPTQGKSQPQHF TRBV19 - TRBD1 TRBJ1-5
TGTGCCAGCAGGATTGGTCGGGAAAAACTGTTTTTT CASRIGREKLFF TRBV28 - - TRBJ1-4
TGTGCCAGCAGCCAAGATCCGTGGGACAGGGCGAACACTGAAGCTTTCTTT CASSQDPWDRANTEAFF TRBV3-1/TRBV3-2 - TRBD1 TRBJ1-1
TGCAGTGCTAGTTATTTGAATGAGCAGTTCTTC CSASYLNEQFF TRBV20-1 - - TRBJ2-1
TGTGCCAGCAGCTCAGAGACAGGTTCGAAGGAGCAGTACTTC CASSSETGSKEQYF TRBV5-6 - - TRBJ2-7
TGTGCCTGGAGTTATGGAGATAGCAATCAGCCCCAGCATTTT CAWSYGDSNQPQHF TRBV30 few - TRBJ1-5
TGTGCCAGTAGTATAATGAGTTCTGGCTACACCTTC CASSIMSSGYTF TRBV19 - - TRBJ1-2
TGTGCCAGCAGCTTACGGGACAGGGGTAACACCGGGGAGCTGTTTTTT CASSLRDRGNTGELFF TRBV7-2 - TRBD1 TRBJ2-2
TGTGCCAGCACATCCCTGGGGCCCCAGCATTTT CASTSLGPQHF TRBV12-3/TRBV12-4 once - TRBJ1-5
TGCAGCGTGCGACAGTGGATGAACACTGAAGCTTTCTTT CSVRQWMNTEAFF TRBV29-1 - - TRBJ1-1
TGTGCCAGCAGCGGGACAGGGGTCGGGACCCAGTACTTC CASSGTGVGTQYF TRBV9 - TRBD1 TRBJ2-5
TGTGCCAGCAGCCCCTCAGCGGCGAACACCGGGGAGCTGTTTTTT CASSPSAANTGELFF TRBV7-3 - - TRBJ2-2